In its sample, the clone carrying this TCR beta chain was seen many times. Its antigen is as yet unknown. Between the trimmed V and J ends, which lost 3 bases and 0 bases, there was a span of 14 bases. Germline CDR1 MNHNS, CDR2 SASEGT. The CDR3 totals 16 residues. The data were obtained in a study of T cells in Graves' hyperthyroidism and ophthalmopathy. The CDR3 regions of TCR beta were amplified from RNA transcripts. Carried out on the TCR CDR3, a first-round RT-PCR used the HTBI primer set. TCRdb recomputed calls from the multiplex PCR reads with MiXCR, one row per CDR3 protein. The sample lists hundreds of thousands of distinct CDR3 sequences; 13% to 15% were seen once. Whole-study results and caveats: Progression to ophthalmopathy was predicted a median of 6.5 months early.

J is TRBJ1-1 and V is TRBV6-1; D is undetermined. Sequencing was performed on blood. The source of this sequence is a young woman with Graves' hyperthyroidism. CDR3: CASSEIFPGVNTEAFF. For the CDR3, the DNA is TGTGCCAGCAGTGAGATATTTCCTGGGGTGAACACTGAAGCTTTCTTT.